This is a list of T cell receptor beta chains from one sample in a study of OX40 agonist ivuxolimab in advanced cancers. Using immunoSEQ multiplex PCR, the repertoire was profiled, and TCRdb retains in-frame clones only, with some absent. The sample lists 27,000 or so clones, about 83% occurring once. Sequences were derived from CD4+ or CD8+ T cells sorted from blood, sampled in a trial of the OX40 agonist ivuxolimab. All receptors come from an adult with an advanced solid tumor such as melanoma, head and neck, liver or kidney cancer. Each CDR3 is given with its conserved first and last residue. D genes are given only for firm matches. The listing skips clone size in some rows; elsewhere it reads once, few, many or a size class.

d_gene,v_gene,abundance,j_gene,CDR3aa,CDR3nt
.,TRBV4-1,.,TRBJ2-5,CASSQVAGQETQYF,TGCGCCAGCAGCCAAGTAGCTGGGCAGGAGACCCAGTACTTC
.,TRBV5-1,.,TRBJ1-1,CASSPLGGGTEAFF,TGCGCCAGCAGCCCCCTTGGGGGCGGCACTGAAGCTTTCTTT
.,TRBV27,.,TRBJ2-2,CASSWAGRNTGELFF,TGTGCCAGCAGTTGGGCCGGACGGAACACCGGGGAGCTGTTTTTT
.,TRBV2,.,TRBJ2-3,CASSEEGGRSTDTQYF,TGTGCCAGCAGTGAAGAGGGGGGGCGTAGCACAGATACGCAGTATTTT
TRBD1,TRBV27,.,TRBJ1-1,CASRPQGGTEAFF,TGTGCCAGCAGACCACAGGGGGGGACTGAAGCTTTCTTT
.,TRBV19,.,TRBJ2-1,CASLDRGDNEQFF,TGTGCCAGTTTAGACAGAGGAGACAATGAGCAGTTCTTC
.,TRBV28,.,TRBJ1-6,CASSFGTEDSPLHF,TGTGCCAGCAGTTTTGGAACGGAGGATTCACCCCTCCACTTT
.,TRBV6-5,.,TRBJ2-3,CASSYLYGADTQYF,TGTGCCAGCAGTTACTTATATGGAGCAGATACGCAGTATTTT
.,TRBV4-2,.,TRBJ1-2,CASSQDPGAYSYGYTF,TGTGCCAGCAGCCAAGATCCTGGGGCGTATAGCTATGGCTACACCTTC
.,TRBV29-1,.,TRBJ1-2,CSVGGGDLYGYTF,TGCAGCGTTGGGGGAGGGGACCTATATGGCTACACCTTC
TRBD1,TRBV27,.,TRBJ1-5,CASSSSVTGGRNQPQHF,TGTGCCAGCAGTTCAAGCGTGACAGGGGGCCGCAATCAGCCCCAGCATTTT
.,TRBV29-1,few,TRBJ1-5,CSVVQGSGSQHF,TGCAGCGTTGTCCAAGGGAGTGGGTCCCAGCATTTT
TRBD1,TRBV10-1,once,TRBJ2-7,CASSEGTGAIYEQYF,TGCGCCAGCAGTGAGGGGACAGGAGCAATATACGAGCAGTACTTC
.,TRBV5-1,.,TRBJ1-5,CASSLWGEADQPQHF,TGCGCCAGCAGCTTGTGGGGGGAGGCCGATCAGCCCCAGCATTTT
.,TRBV11-2,.,TRBJ1-4,CASSWGRISHEKLFF,TGTGCCAGCAGCTGGGGACGAATCTCCCATGAAAAACTGTTTTTT
TRBD1,TRBV6-1,once,TRBJ2-7,CASSEGQGIGWYEQYF,TGTGCCAGCAGTGAAGGACAGGGGATAGGTTGGTACGAGCAGTACTTC
TRBD1,TRBV5-1,once,TRBJ2-3,CASSADRPTDTQYF,TGCGCCAGCAGCGCGGACAGGCCCACAGATACGCAGTATTTT
.,TRBV7-9,.,TRBJ1-3,CASSPAPLGALSGNTIYF,TGTGCCAGCAGCCCTGCCCCCCTGGGGGCCCTCTCTGGAAACACCATATATTTT
.,TRBV7-9,.,TRBJ1-2,CASSLSGRPNYGYTF,TGTGCCAGCAGCTTGTCCGGCAGGCCTAACTATGGCTACACCTTC
.,TRBV11-3,.,TRBJ2-2,CASSPPNTGELFF,TGTGCCAGCAGCCCACCGAACACCGGGGAGCTGTTTTTT
TRBD2,TRBV11-2,.,TRBJ2-7,CASSSTSGGADEQYF,TGTGCCAGCAGCTCCACGAGCGGGGGGGCCGACGAGCAGTACTTC
TRBD1,TRBV11-3,.,TRBJ2-7,CASSQLQGDGEQYF,TGCGCCAGCAGCCAATTACAGGGGGATGGTGAGCAGTACTTC
.,TRBV27,.,TRBJ2-2,CASSRWPGELFF,TGTGCCAGCAGTCGATGGCCCGGGGAGCTGTTTTTT
TRBD2,TRBV7-9,few,TRBJ2-1,CASSLGLAGGVYEQFF,TGTGCCAGCAGCTTGGGACTAGCGGGGGGCGTCTATGAGCAGTTCTTC
.,TRBV7-8,.,TRBJ1-2,CASSLAGRTNYGYTF,TGTGCCAGCAGCTTAGCGGGCCGGACTAACTATGGCTACACCTTC
TRBD1,TRBV27,.,TRBJ1-5,CASSSTPPDRARDNQPQHF,TGTGCCAGCAGTTCAACCCCTCCCGACAGGGCAAGGGACAATCAGCCCCAGCATTTT